Shown below are 27 T cell receptor beta chains from a single sample sequenced in a study of cytomegalovirus exposure and HLA in healthy donors. The primer mix had 60 Vbeta and 13 Jbeta primers. Some clones are missing from TCRdb's copy, which holds only in-frame ones; the method was immunoSEQ multiplex PCR. This table holds about 93,000 clones, about 82% found once. The sample consisted of PBMCs. All receptors come from a young man in good health and CMV-seronegative.

This chain joins TRBV10-3 and TRBJ2-1; the match to TRBD2 covers 11 bases. Unmatched junction bases numbered 8, after V lost 6 bases and J lost 7 bases. This CDR3 is built from 15 residues. The germline V gene has CDR1 ENHRY and CDR2 SYGVKD. For the CDR3, the DNA is TGTGCCATCAGGCTTAGCGGGAGGGCAGAGAATGAGCAGTTCTTC. Translation gives CAIRLSGRAENEQFF.

CDR3 coding DNA: TGTGCCAGCAGCTTGGAGGTAGCGGGAGTCTCTGATACGCAGTATTTT. It codes for CASSLEVAGVSDTQYF. The gene calls are TRBV5-6 and TRBJ2-3, with 9 nucleotides matching TRBD2. In germline, CDR1 is SGHDT, CDR2 YYEEEE. The V segment lost 0 bases and the J segment 6 bases; nucleotides outside the gene matches: 8. The CDR3 covers 16 residues.

Only a few counts were recorded for this clone. The V gene is TRBV9, the J gene TRBJ2-7; the match to TRBD1 covers 9 bases. The CDR3 runs 16 residues. V dropped 0 bases and J dropped 5; count of bases not matched to a gene: 9. Germline V gene sequence: CDR1 SGDLS, CDR2 YYNGEE. The CDR3 nucleotides read TGTGCCAGCAGCGTAGATCCGGGACAGGGTACCCACGAGCAGTACTTC. Residues: CASSVDPGQGTHEQYF.

The chain employs TRBV7-9 and TRBJ1-2, with D perhaps TRBD1 (6 bases). Germline V gene data show CDR1 as SEHNR and CDR2 as FQNEAQ (reference sequence). The CDR3 is 14 amino acids. V gave up 6 bases and J gave up 8 bases, with 19 bases separating them. The CDR3: CASRPTGVGGGYTF. The CDR3 DNA follows: TGTGCCAGCAGACCGACAGGCGTTGGTGGCGGCTACACCTTC.

The chain uses TRBV28 and TRBJ1-1, with D unclear. The CDR3 is made up of 13 amino acids. Germline V lookup: CDR1 MDHEN, CDR2 SYDVKM. V shed 2 bases and J shed 1 base, with 5 bases lying between them. The CDR3, as DNA: TGTGCCAGCAGTTTACAGGAGAACACTGAAGCTTTCTTT. It is translated as CASSLQENTEAFF.

The chain joins TRBV4-3 to TRBJ2-6; perhaps TRBD1 as D (6 bases). Trimming shortened V by 5 bases and J by 13 bases, and 15 bases separated the two germline ends. The CDR3 is made up of 13 amino acids. Germline V gene lookup returns CDR1 LGHNA and CDR2 YSLEER. DNA for the CDR3: TGCGCCAGCAGCGAAGGCAGGGGAAAAGTCCTGACTTTC. This sequence encodes CASSEGRGKVLTF.

The rearrangement joins TRBV5-1 to TRBJ1-1, with D unresolved. The germline V and J ends were trimmed by 3 bases and 0 bases, with 6 bases remaining between them. Germline lookup yields CDR1 SGHRS and CDR2 YFSETQ. The CDR3 consists of 13 residues. The CDR3 is CASSWRLNTEAFF. In DNA form, the CDR3 reads TGCGCCAGCAGCTGGCGGTTGAACACTGAAGCTTTCTTT. Combining the CDR3 with reference TRBV5-1 and TRBJ1-1 gives the whole variable domain KAGVTQTPRYLIKTRGQQVTLSCSPISGHRSVSWYQQTPGQGLQFLFEYFSETQRNKGNFPGRFSGRQFSNSRSEMNVSTLELGDSALYLCASSWRLNTEAFFGQGTRLTVV.

CDR3 region: CASSISGHSSYNSPLHF. The CDR3, as DNA: TGTGCCAGCAGCATATCGGGACATAGCTCCTATAATTCACCCCTCCACTTT. The chain carries TRBV7-2 and TRBJ1-6, with a tentative D call TRBD1 (6 bases). The CDR3 runs to 17 residues. Germline V gives CDR1 SGHTA, CDR2 FQGNSA. The V end was cut by 5 bases, the J end by 0 bases, with 14 bases between.

The table lists this clone with a count of one. This chain connects TRBV30 to TRBJ2-2, with TRBD1 matching 7 bases. Germline CDR1 reads GTSNPN; CDR2 reads SVGIG (reference sequence). V gave up 5 bases and J gave up 2 bases; unmatched junction bases: 11. The length of the CDR3 is 16 residues. CDR3: CAWLAPGGRNTGELFF. The DNA of the CDR3 is TGTGCCTGGCTGGCCCCAGGGGGTCGAAACACCGGGGAGCTGTTTTTT.

CDR3 region: CASSQVAAWVYEQYF. Here the CDR3 DNA reads TGTGCCAGCAGCCAAGTTGCGGCCTGGGTCTACGAGCAGTACTTC. The chain couples TRBV4-2 to TRBJ2-7, with D uncertain. Per germline, CDR1 LGHNA and CDR2 YNFKEQ. Trimming removed 1 base from V and 3 bases from J, with 13 bases in between. CDR3 size: 15 residues.

This clone showed up just once. The CDR3 DNA follows: TGCGCCAGCAGCCCTCTTAGAGGGAGCCAGGCCGGGGAGCTGTTTTTT. Translated: CASSPLRGSQAGELFF. This rearrangement joins TRBV5-1 to TRBJ2-2; tentative D call: TRBD2 (5 bases). V shed 4 bases and J shed 6 bases, with 19 bases lying between them. The CDR3 extends over 16 amino acids. Germline CDR1 and CDR2: SGHRS and YFSETQ.

In its sample, this clone was seen a few times. The rearrangement uses TRBV5-4 and TRBJ2-3; 13 positions match TRBD2. The CDR3 spans 17 residues. V shed 2 bases, J shed 2 bases, and the junction held 5 bases outside the gene matches. Germline CDR1 is SGHNT and CDR2 is YYREEE (reference sequence). The CDR3 spells CASSFQTSGGFTDTQYF. DNA for the CDR3: TGTGCCAGCAGCTTCCAGACTAGCGGGGGGTTCACAGATACGCAGTATTTT.

The chain links TRBV9 to TRBJ1-1, with a weak D call TRBD1 (5 bases). CDR3 length equals 15 residues. The germline gives CDR1 SGDLS, CDR2 YYNGEE. The ends were cut back, 4 bases at V and 2 bases at J, with 15 bases in the middle. CDR3 sequence reads: CASSRGARENTEAFF. CDR3 coding DNA: TGTGCCAGCAGCCGCGGGGCCCGAGAAAACACTGAAGCTTTCTTT.

This rearrangement joins TRBV10-2 to TRBJ2-3; TRBD2 matches 13 bases. Unmatched junction bases numbered 5, after V lost 6 bases and J lost 2 bases. The germline V gene encodes CDR1 WSHSY and CDR2 SAAADI. CDR3 size: 16 residues. For the CDR3, the DNA is TGCGCCAGCAGGAAGACTAGCGGGGGGTACACAGATACGCAGTATTTT. Translation: CASRKTSGGYTDTQYF.

Only a few counts were recorded for this clone. The chain has TRBV28 and TRBJ1-4; D remains ambiguous. There are 15 residues in the CDR3. Per germline, CDR1 MDHEN and CDR2 SYDVKM. Trimming removed 7 bases from V and 0 bases from J, with 12 bases in between. CDR3 residues: CASIPWAATNEKLFF. The CDR3, as DNA: TGTGCCAGCATCCCCTGGGCTGCAACTAATGAAAAACTGTTTTTT.

The CDR3 DNA reads as TGTGCCAGCAGTTCACCGGGACAGGGACCCTCTGGGGCCAACGTCCTGACTTTC. Translation gives CASSSPGQGPSGANVLTF. V is TRBV25-1 and J is TRBJ2-6, with TRBD1 identical over 9 bases. This CDR3 region has 18 residues. V trimming: 5 bases; J trimming: 0 bases; junction bases outside the gene matches: 8. CDR1 is MGHDK and CDR2 is SYGVNS in the germline V gene.

The chain employs TRBV6-5 and TRBJ2-1; the match to TRBD2 covers 9 bases. V lost 3 bases, J lost 6 bases, and 3 bases stayed unmatched. Germline CDR1 MNHEY, CDR2 SVGAGI. This CDR3 is 14 amino acids long. CDR3 sequence reads: CASSYGGRGNEQFF. CDR3 DNA sequence: TGTGCCAGCAGTTATGGCGGGAGGGGCAATGAGCAGTTCTTC.

The CDR3 protein is CASSGKAGGPDTQYF. The CDR3 nucleotides are TGTGCCAGCAGTGGAAAAGCGGGAGGGCCAGATACGCAGTATTTT. The rearrangement joins TRBV6-4 to TRBJ2-3, with 10 bases matching TRBD2. The CDR3 contains 15 residues. Losses at the gene ends were 4 bases for V and 4 bases for J; bases not matched to a gene: 5. Per the germline V gene, CDR1 is MRHNA and CDR2 is SNTAGT.

This clone came up once. The CDR3 loop reads CASNLPGRDRGPGANVLTF. DNA for the CDR3: TGTGCCAGCAACCTACCGGGAAGGGACAGGGGACCGGGGGCCAACGTCCTGACTTTC. The chain links TRBV7-9 to TRBJ2-6; 10 bases fit TRBD1. The CDR3 spans 19 residues. Per germline, CDR1 SEHNR and CDR2 FQNEAQ (reference sequence). Unmatched junction bases numbered 16, after V lost 7 bases and J lost 4 bases.

The gene calls are TRBV7-6 and TRBJ2-7; the match to TRBD1 covers 9 bases. Germline lookup yields CDR1 SGHVS and CDR2 FNYEAQ. V was clipped by 5 bases and J by 6 bases; unmatched bases: 11. This CDR3 region has 15 residues. The CDR3 bases are TGTGCCAGCAGCCCCCGACCGGGACAGGGAAGCGAGCAGTACTTC. Translating gives CASSPRPGQGSEQYF.

The chain joins TRBV4-1 to TRBJ2-5; 9 nucleotides match TRBD2. The CDR3 length is 17 residues. CDR1 is MGHRA and CDR2 is YSYEKL in the germline V gene. Losses at the gene ends were 0 bases for V and 4 bases for J; bases not matched to a gene: 9. The CDR3 coding sequence is TGCGCCAGCAGCCAAGATTATTGGCCAGCGGGAGGAGAGACCCAGTACTTC. This translates into CASSQDYWPAGGETQYF.

The chain couples TRBV19 to TRBJ1-1, with 10 bases aligning to TRBD1. Germline trimming cut 5 bases from V and 3 bases from J; bases unmatched to any gene: 6. The CDR3 spans 15 residues. The germline gives CDR1 LNHDA, CDR2 SQIVND (reference sequence). Written as DNA, the CDR3 is TGTGCCAGTAGTGGGGACAGGGGACTCCACACTGAAGCTTTCTTT. It translates to CASSGDRGLHTEAFF.

Here the CDR3 reads CASSPDPGTGISYEQYF. The CDR3 DNA is TGCGCCAGCAGCCCAGACCCCGGGACAGGGATATCCTACGAGCAGTACTTC. This chain connects TRBV4-3 to TRBJ2-7; 9 nucleotides align to TRBD1. J was trimmed by 1 base and V by 4 bases; bases with no gene match: 11. The CDR3 covers 17 residues. Germline V gene lookup returns CDR1 LGHNA and CDR2 YSLEER.

The chain has TRBV6-5 and TRBJ2-1; D gene unclear. V dropped 8 bases and J dropped 0 bases, with 14 bases sitting between them. This CDR3 spans 15 amino acids. CDR1 is MNHEY, CDR2 SVGAGI, per germline. The CDR3 DNA follows: TGTGCCAGCGGTCCTCGGTTTTCCTCCTACAATGAGCAGTTCTTC. As protein: CASGPRFSSYNEQFF.

The chain uses TRBV30 and TRBJ1-2, with D possibly TRBD1 on 5 matching bases. The CDR3 totals 13 residues. Germline V gives CDR1 GTSNPN, CDR2 SVGIG (reference sequence). The ends were cut back, 2 bases at V and 5 bases at J, with 12 bases in the middle. Here the CDR3 DNA reads TGTGCCTGGAGTAAAGCAGGGAAGTATGGCTACACCTTC. Its translation: CAWSKAGKYGYTF. The whole variable domain, filled in from reference TRBV30 and TRBJ1-2, reads SQTIHQWPATLVQPVGSPLSLECTVEGTSNPNLYWYRQAAGRGLQLLFYSVGIGQISSEVPQNLSASRPQDRQFILSSKKLLLSDSGFYLCAWSKAGKYGYTFGSGTRLTVV.

The chain has TRBV5-1 and TRBJ2-5; TRBD2 might be the D (5 bases). The V end was cut by 0 bases, the J end by 8 bases, with 8 bases between. Per germline, CDR1 SGHRS and CDR2 YFSETQ. This CDR3 is 12 amino acids long. CDR3 loop: CASSLDSGTQYF. CDR3 DNA sequence: TGCGCCAGCAGCTTGGACAGCGGAACCCAGTACTTC.

CDR3 coding DNA: TGTGCCAGCAGCTACCAACTCTCGGGACAGGGTGATCAGCCCCAGCATTTT. Its protein is CASSYQLSGQGDQPQHF. The chain employs TRBV5-5 and TRBJ1-5; 9 bases are shared with TRBD1. Trimming took 3 bases from V and 5 from J; bases not matched to a gene: 12. The germline V gene encodes CDR1 SGHKS and CDR2 YYEKEE (reference sequence). This CDR3 comprises 17 residues.